The rows below give T cell receptor beta chains drawn from one sample of a study of shared clonotypes between healthy human individuals. Generated by immunoSEQ multiplex PCR, the TCRdb table keeps only in-frame clones and is missing some. Counted here are 200,000 to 250,000 clones, approximately 70% occurring once; the ten biggest clones make up around 10%. Sequenced: memory CD4+ T cells sorted from blood. The receptors were gathered from a young man in good health. The CDR3 runs from the conserved cysteine through the conserved F or W. Each record gives: J gene, D gene, V gene, clone size, CDR3 DNA, CDR3 protein. A D gene is named only where the DNA matches it firmly. For some rows the clone size is stated as once, few or many, or as a class when expanded; others skip it.

TRBJ2-5,-,TRBV7-3,-,TGTGCCAGCAGCTTAAAGTTGGGTCGCCAGTACTTC,CASSLKLGRQYF
TRBJ2-3,TRBD2,TRBV2,-,TGTGCCAGCAGTGATAGGACTAGCGGGAGAGCAGATACGCAGTATTTT,CASSDRTSGRADTQYF
TRBJ2-7,TRBD2,TRBV27,-,TGTGCCAGCAGTTCCGCCGGGACTAGGTACGAGCAGTACTTC,CASSSAGTRYEQYF
TRBJ2-3,TRBD2,TRBV28,-,TGTGCCAGCAGTTTAAGGCTAGCGGGGTATACGCAGTATTTT,CASSLRLAGYTQYF
TRBJ2-3,-,TRBV5-1,-,TGCGCCAGCAGCTCGACCGGGTCCACAGATACGCAGTATTTT,CASSSTGSTDTQYF
TRBJ2-2,TRBD2,TRBV19,-,TGTGCCAGTACGCTCCCTAGCGGGAGGTCCGGCACCGGGGAGCTGTTTTTT,CASTLPSGRSGTGELFF
TRBJ2-7,-,TRBV6-5,-,TGTGCCAGCTCGGACCGCCGAGACGAGCAGTACTTC,CASSDRRDEQYF
TRBJ2-5,TRBD2,TRBV5-1,-,TGCGCCAGCAGCCGCGGGACTAGCGGCCAAGAGACCCAGTACTTC,CASSRGTSGQETQYF
TRBJ2-7,TRBD1,TRBV5-1,once,TGCGCCAGCAGCACCCTCCTTACAGGGGAACAGCAGTACTTC,CASSTLLTGEQQYF
TRBJ2-7,-,TRBV11-2,-,TGTGCCAGCAGCGTACGACATTGGGACTCCTACGAGCAGTACTTC,CASSVRHWDSYEQYF
TRBJ1-3,-,TRBV5-1,-,TGCGCCAGCGGCTTAGAAGGAAACACCATATATTTT,CASGLEGNTIYF
TRBJ1-5,-,TRBV28,-,TGTGCCAGCAGCTTTAATCTAAATCAGCCCCAGCATTTT,CASSFNLNQPQHF
TRBJ1-2,-,TRBV30,-,TGTGCCTGGAGCATCTCAAGAGCTGCTAACTATGGCTACACCTTC,CAWSISRAANYGYTF
TRBJ2-3,-,TRBV18,-,TGTGCCAGCTCCCCGAGCCCCCGGAGCACAGATACGCAGTATTTT,CASSPSPRSTDTQYF
TRBJ2-2,-,TRBV9,-,TGTGCCAGCAGCGTACGGGGACCCCTCGGCGGGGAGCTGTTTTTT,CASSVRGPLGGELFF
TRBJ2-2,TRBD2,TRBV5-4,-,TGTGCCAGCAGCGAACACCCGGGACTAGCGTTCGCCGGGGAGCTGTTTTTT,CASSEHPGLAFAGELFF
TRBJ2-1,-,TRBV7-9,-,TGTGCCAGCAGCTTAGCGTTTGGGGCGGGAATCAACAATGAGCAGTTCTTC,CASSLAFGAGINNEQFF
TRBJ2-5,-,TRBV19,-,TGTGCCAGTAGTATTAGGAGGGGGGAGCAAGAGACCCAGTACTTC,CASSIRRGEQETQYF
TRBJ1-2,-,TRBV6-6,-,TGTGCCAGCAGTTCAGTCGCACCGAACTATGGCTACACCTTC,CASSSVAPNYGYTF
TRBJ2-3,TRBD2,TRBV7-2,few,TGTGCCAGCAGCTCGAAACTACTAGCGGGAGCAGATACGCAGTATTTT,CASSSKLLAGADTQYF
TRBJ1-5,-,TRBV30,many,TGTGCCTGGAGTGTACAGGGCGATCAGCCCCAGCATTTT,CAWSVQGDQPQHF
TRBJ2-1,-,TRBV7-8,few,TGTGCCAGCAGCTCCCGCAGGGATAGGAATGAGCAGTTCTTC,CASSSRRDRNEQFF
TRBJ1-1,-,TRBV5-1,-,TGCGCCAGCAGCTTGGACGAGGGTATATTGAACACTGAAGCTTTCTTT,CASSLDEGILNTEAFF
TRBJ2-5,-,TRBV30,-,TGTGCCTGGAGCGTGGAGACCCAGTACTTC,CAWSVETQYF
TRBJ2-1,-,TRBV11-2,-,TGTGCCAGCACCGATACTTACAATGAGCAGTTCTTC,CASTDTYNEQFF
TRBJ2-1,TRBD1,TRBV28,few,TGTGCCAGCAGAGCTCCAGACAGGGTTCTTCGCAATGAGCAGTTCTTC,CASRAPDRVLRNEQFF
TRBJ2-1,-,TRBV27,-,TGTGCCAGCAGTACAGCCAGGGGTAACAATGAGCAGTTCTTC,CASSTARGNNEQFF
TRBJ2-1,-,TRBV27,many,TGTGCCAGCAGTGCCATAGCGGACAATGAGCAGTTCTTC,CASSAIADNEQFF
TRBJ2-3,TRBD2,TRBV7-9,-,TGTGCCAGCAGCAGTAGCGGGATTAGCACAGATACGCAGTATTTT,CASSSSGISTDTQYF
TRBJ1-1,TRBD1,TRBV6-1,-,TGTGCCAGCAGCGAACAGGGGTACACTGAAGCTTTCTTT,CASSEQGYTEAFF
TRBJ1-1,-,TRBV5-4,-,TGTGCCAGCAGCTTAAGCTCGGTGAACACTGAAGCTTTCTTT,CASSLSSVNTEAFF